These 4 T cell receptor beta chains originate from one sample sequenced in a study of cytomegalovirus exposure and HLA in healthy donors. PCR amplification relied on 60 Vbeta primers (plus 13 Jbeta primers). Sequencing was performed with immunoSEQ multiplex PCR; in TCRdb, only in-frame clones are kept and a portion is missing. The data show about 150,000 clones, about 84% seen once. Sequencing was done on a sample of PBMCs. Receptors originate from a male donor in good health and CMV-seronegative.

This chain joins TRBV7-6 and TRBJ1-3; D gene unclear. Germline V CDR1 and CDR2: SGHVS, FNYEAQ. V gave up 1 base and J gave up 0 bases, with 16 bases separating them. This CDR3 spans 18 amino acids. CDR3: CASSLVAGDIRSGNTIYF. The CDR3 nucleotides are TGTGCCAGCAGCTTAGTTGCGGGTGACATCCGCTCTGGAAACACCATATATTTT.

The V gene is TRBV7-2, the J gene TRBJ2-7; 8 nucleotides line up with TRBD1. Germline CDR1 reads SGHTA; CDR2 reads FQGNSA. The CDR3 consists of 14 residues. The V and J ends lost 5 bases and 4 bases, in that order; junction bases with no gene match: 7. CDR3 sequence reads: CASSGGTGVYEQYF. CDR3 coding DNA: TGTGCCAGCAGCGGCGGGACAGGTGTTTACGAGCAGTACTTC.

This chain uses TRBV6-5 with TRBJ1-3; D is unclear. Germline V gene sequence: CDR1 MNHEY, CDR2 SVGAGI. The V end lost 8 bases, the J end lost 0 bases, and 11 bases lay between the germline ends. The CDR3 loop spans 14 amino acids. The CDR3 DNA is TGTGCCAGCTCGCCGGTGTTCTCTGGAAACACCATATATTTT. Protein: CASSPVFSGNTIYF.

The chain has TRBV5-1 and TRBJ2-7; 7 bases align to TRBD2. Looked up from germline, CDR1 is SGHRS and CDR2 is YFSETQ. Trimming at V came to 1 base and at J to 4 bases, leaving 8 bases not matched to a gene. There are 15 residues in the CDR3. The CDR3 reads CASSLRGGGTYEQYF. The CDR3 DNA sequence: TGCGCCAGCAGCTTGCGAGGCGGGGGAACTTACGAGCAGTACTTC.